One sample yielded the 8 T cell receptor beta chains listed below, sequenced in a study of technical replicates of blood from several donors. The assay was immunoSEQ multiplex PCR, and TCRdb's table has in-frame clones only and misses some. This sample has over 85,000 clones; roughly 95% occur once, and the top ten carry approximately 0.38%. The sequenced sample consisted of T cells isolated from PBMCs. Source of these receptors: a human donor in good health.

The CDR3 DNA is TGTGCCAGCAGCAATTCTAGCAGATTCACAGATACGCAGTATTTT. Its translation is CASSNSSRFTDTQYF. This chain uses TRBV13 with TRBJ2-3; tentative D call: TRBD2 (5 bases). V lost 5 bases to trimming and J lost 2 bases, with 14 bases between them. The CDR3 sequence is 15 residues long. Germline-derived CDR1 and CDR2 are PRHDT and FYEKMQ (reference sequence). Drawing the rest from reference TRBV13 and TRBJ2-3, the complete variable domain is AAGVIQSPRHLIKEKRETATLKCYPIPRHDTVYWYQQGPGQDPQFLISFYEKMQSDKGSIPDRFSAQQFSDYHSELNMSSLELGDSALYFCASSNSSRFTDTQYFGPGTRLTVL.

This chain joins TRBV29-1 and TRBJ1-2, with TRBD1 as a possible D gene (5 bases). The germline gives CDR1 SQVTM, CDR2 ANQGSEA. The CDR3 has 12 residues. Deletions cut 3 bases from V and 6 bases from J, with 11 bases between. CDR3 in DNA: TGCAGCGTTGATAGCAGGGAGGATGGCTACACCTTC. Its protein product is CSVDSREDGYTF.

The J gene is TRBJ1-1, the V gene TRBV28, with TRBD1 matching over 8 bases. The junction had 10 bases not matched to a gene; V was cut back by 5 bases and J by 8 bases. Per germline, CDR1 MDHEN and CDR2 SYDVKM. The CDR3 loop spans 14 amino acids. The CDR3 bases are TGTGCCAGCAGTCCCACCGGACAGGGTAGGGAAGCTTTCTTT. This translates into CASSPTGQGREAFF.

The rearrangement joins TRBV5-8 to TRBJ2-7; D gene ambiguous. The ends were cut back, 2 bases at V and 0 bases at J, with 6 bases in the middle. This CDR3 has 13 amino acids. CDR1 and CDR2 from the germline V gene are SGHTS and YDEGEE. CDR3 protein: CASSFRSSYEQYF. The CDR3 DNA reads as TGTGCCAGCAGCTTTAGGAGCTCCTACGAGCAGTACTTC.

The rearrangement uses TRBV18 and TRBJ1-1, with 7 bases lining up with TRBD1. The trim removed 3 bases at V and 1 base at J, leaving 8 bases unmatched. The CDR3 consists of 16 residues. Germline V gene sequence: CDR1 KGHSH, CDR2 LQKENI. The CDR3 protein is CASSPTQGGGNTEAFF. CDR3 sequence (DNA): TGTGCCAGCTCACCGACTCAGGGGGGCGGGAACACTGAAGCTTTCTTT.

The chain employs TRBV5-4 and TRBJ1-1; the D is unclear. This CDR3 spans 14 amino acids. V lost 4 bases, J lost 1 base, and 11 bases lay in between. CDR1 SGHNT and CDR2 YYREEE come from the germline V gene (reference sequence). The CDR3 bases are TGTGCCAGCAGCCCGAGGGCTTCGAACACTGAAGCTTTCTTT. Its protein product is CASSPRASNTEAFF.

This chain links TRBV19 with TRBJ2-1; TRBD2 agrees at 8 bases. CDR3 length: 14 amino acids. CDR1 is LNHDA, CDR2 SQIVND, per germline (reference sequence). Losses at the gene ends were 3 bases for V and 5 bases for J; bases not matched to a gene: 3. The CDR3 bases are TGTGCCAGTAGTATCACTAGCGGTGACAATGAGCAGTTCTTC. It specifies CASSITSGDNEQFF.

CDR3 region: CASSTAGGYEQYF. In DNA, the CDR3 is TGTGCCAGTAGCACCGCCGGAGGCTACGAGCAGTACTTC. The chain uses TRBV19 and TRBJ2-7, with a weak D call TRBD2 (5 bases). This CDR3 has 13 residues. The germline V gene encodes CDR1 LNHDA and CDR2 SQIVND (reference sequence). Trimming left V 6 bases short and J 3 bases short, with 12 bases between.